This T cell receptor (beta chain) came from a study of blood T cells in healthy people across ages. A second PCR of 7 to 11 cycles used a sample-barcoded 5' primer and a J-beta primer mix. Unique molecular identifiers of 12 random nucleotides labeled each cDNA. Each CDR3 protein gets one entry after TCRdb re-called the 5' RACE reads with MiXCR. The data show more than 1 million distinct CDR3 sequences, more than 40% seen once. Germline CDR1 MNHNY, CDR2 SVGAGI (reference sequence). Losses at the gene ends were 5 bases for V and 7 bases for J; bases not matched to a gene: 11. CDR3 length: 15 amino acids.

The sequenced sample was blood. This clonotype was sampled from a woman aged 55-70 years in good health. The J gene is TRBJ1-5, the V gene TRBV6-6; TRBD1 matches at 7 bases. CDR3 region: CASSPEGQIGQPQHF. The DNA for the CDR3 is TGTGCCAGCAGTCCAGAGGGACAGATAGGCCAGCCCCAGCATTTT.